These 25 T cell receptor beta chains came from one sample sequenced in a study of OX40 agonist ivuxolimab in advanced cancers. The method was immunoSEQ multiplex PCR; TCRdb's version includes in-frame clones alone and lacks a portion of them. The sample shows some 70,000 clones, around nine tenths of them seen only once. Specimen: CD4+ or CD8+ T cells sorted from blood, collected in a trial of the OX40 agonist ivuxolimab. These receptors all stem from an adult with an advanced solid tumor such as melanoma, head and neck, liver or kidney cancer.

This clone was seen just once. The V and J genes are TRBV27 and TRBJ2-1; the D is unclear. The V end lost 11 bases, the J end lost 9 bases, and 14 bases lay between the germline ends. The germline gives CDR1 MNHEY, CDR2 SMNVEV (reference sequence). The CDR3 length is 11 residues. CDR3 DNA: TGTGCCTCCGAGGTCTGGGGTGAGCAGTTCTTC. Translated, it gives CASEVWGEQFF.

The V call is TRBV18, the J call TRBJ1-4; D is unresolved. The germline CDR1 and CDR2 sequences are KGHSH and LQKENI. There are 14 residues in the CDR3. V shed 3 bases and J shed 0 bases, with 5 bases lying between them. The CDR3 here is CASSPTATNEKLFF. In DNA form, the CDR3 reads TGTGCCAGCTCACCCACAGCAACTAATGAAAAACTGTTTTTT.

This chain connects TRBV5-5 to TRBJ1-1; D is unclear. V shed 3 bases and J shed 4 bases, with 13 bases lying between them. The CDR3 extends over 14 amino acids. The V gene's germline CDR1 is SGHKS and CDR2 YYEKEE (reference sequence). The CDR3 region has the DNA TGTGCCAGCAGCTGGGAATGGGGTCGCACTGAAGCTTTCTTT. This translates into CASSWEWGRTEAFF.

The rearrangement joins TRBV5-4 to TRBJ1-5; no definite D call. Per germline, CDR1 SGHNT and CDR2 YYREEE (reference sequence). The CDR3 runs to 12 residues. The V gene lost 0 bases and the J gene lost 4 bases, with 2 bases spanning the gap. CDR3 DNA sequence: TGTGCCAGCAGCTTGGATAATCAGCCCCAGCATTTT. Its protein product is CASSLDNQPQHF. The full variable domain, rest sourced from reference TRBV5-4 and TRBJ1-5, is ETGVTQSPTHLIKTRGQQVTLRCSSQSGHNTVSWYQQALGQGPQFIFQYYREEENGRGNFPPRFSGLQFPNYSSELNVNALELDDSALYLCASSLDNQPQHFGDGTRLSIL.

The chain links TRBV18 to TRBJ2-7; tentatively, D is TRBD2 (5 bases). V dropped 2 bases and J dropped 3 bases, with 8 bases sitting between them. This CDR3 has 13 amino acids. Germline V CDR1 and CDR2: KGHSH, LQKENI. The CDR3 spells CASSPTGDYEQYF. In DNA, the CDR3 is TGTGCCAGCTCACCAACCGGGGACTACGAGCAGTACTTC.

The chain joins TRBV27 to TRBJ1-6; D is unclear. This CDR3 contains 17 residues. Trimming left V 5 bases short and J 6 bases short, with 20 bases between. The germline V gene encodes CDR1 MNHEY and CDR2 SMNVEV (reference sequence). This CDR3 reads CASSPSFLWVGNSPLHF. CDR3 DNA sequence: TGTGCCAGCAGTCCCTCATTCCTCTGGGTGGGTAATTCACCCCTCCACTTT.

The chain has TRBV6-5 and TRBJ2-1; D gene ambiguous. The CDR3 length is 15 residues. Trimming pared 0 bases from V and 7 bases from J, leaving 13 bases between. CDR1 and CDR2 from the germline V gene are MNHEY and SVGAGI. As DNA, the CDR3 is TGTGCCAGCAGTTACTCAGGCGGTGGTAAAAATGAGCAGTTCTTC. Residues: CASSYSGGGKNEQFF.

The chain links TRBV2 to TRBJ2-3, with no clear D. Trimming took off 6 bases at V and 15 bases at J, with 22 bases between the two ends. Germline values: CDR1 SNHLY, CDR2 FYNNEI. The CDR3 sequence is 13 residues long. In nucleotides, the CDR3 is TGTGCCAGCAGAGACCTACACCTATCCGAAACCTATTTT. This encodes CASRDLHLSETYF.

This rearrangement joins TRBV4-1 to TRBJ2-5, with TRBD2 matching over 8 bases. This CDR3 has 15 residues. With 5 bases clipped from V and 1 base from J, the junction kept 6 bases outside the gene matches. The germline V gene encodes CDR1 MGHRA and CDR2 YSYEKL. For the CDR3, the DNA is TGCGCCAGCAGCATCATAACTAGCGGCCAAGAGACCCAGTACTTC. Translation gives CASSIITSGQETQYF.

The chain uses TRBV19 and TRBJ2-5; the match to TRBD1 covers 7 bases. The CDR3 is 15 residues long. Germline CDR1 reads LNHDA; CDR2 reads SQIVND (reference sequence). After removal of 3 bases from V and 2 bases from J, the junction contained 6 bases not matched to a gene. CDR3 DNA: TGTGCCAGTAGTATGCGGACAGGCGTTCAAGAGACCCAGTACTTC. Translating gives CASSMRTGVQETQYF.

CDR3: CASSLLQGVYSGNTIYF. For the CDR3, the DNA is TGTGCCAGCAGCTTGTTACAAGGGGTATACTCTGGAAACACCATATATTTT. This sequence joins TRBV5-6 and TRBJ1-3, with a weak D call TRBD1 (5 bases). The germline V and J ends were trimmed by 1 base and 0 bases, with 14 bases remaining between them. Germline CDR1 reads SGHDT; CDR2 reads YYEEEE. The CDR3 extends over 17 amino acids.

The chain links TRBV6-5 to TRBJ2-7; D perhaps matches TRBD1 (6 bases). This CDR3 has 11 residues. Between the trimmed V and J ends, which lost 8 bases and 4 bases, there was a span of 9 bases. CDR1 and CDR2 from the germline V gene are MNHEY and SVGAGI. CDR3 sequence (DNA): TGTGCCAGCCGGGACAAGTACGAGCAGTACTTC. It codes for CASRDKYEQYF.

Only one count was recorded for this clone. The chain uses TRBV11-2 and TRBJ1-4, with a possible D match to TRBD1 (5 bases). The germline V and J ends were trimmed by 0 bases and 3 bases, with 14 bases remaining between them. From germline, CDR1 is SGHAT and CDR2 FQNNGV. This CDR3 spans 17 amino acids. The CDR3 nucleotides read TGTGCCAGCAGCTTAGACCCCCCGGGACGGCCTAATGAAAAACTGTTTTTT. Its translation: CASSLDPPGRPNEKLFF.

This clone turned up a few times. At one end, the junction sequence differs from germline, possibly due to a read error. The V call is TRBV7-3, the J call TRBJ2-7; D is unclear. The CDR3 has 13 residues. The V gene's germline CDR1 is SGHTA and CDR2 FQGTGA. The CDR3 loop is CASSFSRQAGSLF. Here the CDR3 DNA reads TGTGCCAGCAGCTTTAGTCGTCAGGCAGGTAGTCTATTC.

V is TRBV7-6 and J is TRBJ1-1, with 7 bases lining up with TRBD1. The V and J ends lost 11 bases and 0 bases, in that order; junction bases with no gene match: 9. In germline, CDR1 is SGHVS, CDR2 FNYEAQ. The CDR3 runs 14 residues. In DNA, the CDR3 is TGTGCCTGCGGGAGGGACAGAGTGAACACTGAAGCTTTCTTT. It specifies CACGRDRVNTEAFF.

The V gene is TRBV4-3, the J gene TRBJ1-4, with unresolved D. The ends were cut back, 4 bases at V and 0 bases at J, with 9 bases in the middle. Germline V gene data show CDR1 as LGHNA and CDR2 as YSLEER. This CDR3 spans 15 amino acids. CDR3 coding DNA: TGCGCCAGCAGCCCACGGCTTGCAACTAATGAAAAACTGTTTTTT. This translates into CASSPRLATNEKLFF.

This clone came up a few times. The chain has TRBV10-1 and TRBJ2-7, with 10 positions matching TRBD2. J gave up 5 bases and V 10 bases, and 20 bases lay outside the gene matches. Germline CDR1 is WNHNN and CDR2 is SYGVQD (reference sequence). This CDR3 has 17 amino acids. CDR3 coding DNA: TGCGCCATCCGAATCTTAGCGGGAGGAAACCAAGCCCACGAGCAGTACTTC. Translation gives CAIRILAGGNQAHEQYF.

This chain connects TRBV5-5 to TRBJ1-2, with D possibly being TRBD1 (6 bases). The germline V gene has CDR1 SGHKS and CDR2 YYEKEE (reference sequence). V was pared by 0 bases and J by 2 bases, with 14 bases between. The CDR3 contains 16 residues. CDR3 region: CASSLGRGVLNYGYTF. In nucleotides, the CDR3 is TGTGCCAGCAGCTTGGGTAGGGGGGTTTTAAACTATGGCTACACCTTC.

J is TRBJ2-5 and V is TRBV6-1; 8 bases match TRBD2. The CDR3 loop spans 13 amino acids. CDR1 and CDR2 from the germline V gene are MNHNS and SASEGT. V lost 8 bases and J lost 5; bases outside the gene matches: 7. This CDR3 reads CASGLAGFETQYF. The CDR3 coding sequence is TGTGCCAGCGGGTTAGCGGGATTTGAGACCCAGTACTTC.

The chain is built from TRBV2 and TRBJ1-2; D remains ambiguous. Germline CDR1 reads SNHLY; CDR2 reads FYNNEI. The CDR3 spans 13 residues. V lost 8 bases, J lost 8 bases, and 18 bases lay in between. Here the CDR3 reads CASGSTAAEGYTF. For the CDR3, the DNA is TGTGCCAGCGGATCTACCGCCGCGGAAGGCTACACCTTC.

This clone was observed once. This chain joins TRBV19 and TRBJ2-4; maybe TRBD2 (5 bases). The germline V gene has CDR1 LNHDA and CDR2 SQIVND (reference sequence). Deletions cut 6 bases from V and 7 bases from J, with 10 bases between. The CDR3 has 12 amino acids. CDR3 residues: CASSGLPNIQYF. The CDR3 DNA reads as TGTGCCAGTAGCGGACTCCCTAACATTCAGTACTTC.

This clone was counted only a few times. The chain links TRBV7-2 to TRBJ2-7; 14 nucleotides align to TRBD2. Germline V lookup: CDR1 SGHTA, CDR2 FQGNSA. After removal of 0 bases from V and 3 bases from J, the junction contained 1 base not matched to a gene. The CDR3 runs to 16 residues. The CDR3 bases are TGTGCCAGCAGCTTAGCGGGGACTAGCGGGAGCTACGAGCAGTACTTC. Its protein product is CASSLAGTSGSYEQYF. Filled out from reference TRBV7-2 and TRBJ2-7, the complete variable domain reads GAGVSQSPSNKVTEKGKDVELRCDPISGHTALYWYRQSLGQGLEFLIYFQGNSAPDKSGLPSDRFSAERTGGSVSTLTIQRTQQEDSAVYLCASSLAGTSGSYEQYFGPGTRLTVT.

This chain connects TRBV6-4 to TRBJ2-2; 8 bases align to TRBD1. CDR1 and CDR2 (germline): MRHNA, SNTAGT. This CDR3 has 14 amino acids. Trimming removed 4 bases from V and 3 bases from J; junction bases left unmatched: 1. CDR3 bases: TGTGCCAGCAGTGCACAGGGGGACACCGGGGAGCTGTTTTTT. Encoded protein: CASSAQGDTGELFF.

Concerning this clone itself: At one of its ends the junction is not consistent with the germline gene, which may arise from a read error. CDR3 protein: CAGSVGLNTGELFF. CDR3 bases: TGTGCCGGCAGCGTGGGCCTGAACACCGGGGAGCTGTTTTTT. The chain uses TRBV6-5 and TRBJ2-2; D unclear. Germline V gene data show CDR1 as MNHEY and CDR2 as SVGAGI. The CDR3 covers 14 residues.

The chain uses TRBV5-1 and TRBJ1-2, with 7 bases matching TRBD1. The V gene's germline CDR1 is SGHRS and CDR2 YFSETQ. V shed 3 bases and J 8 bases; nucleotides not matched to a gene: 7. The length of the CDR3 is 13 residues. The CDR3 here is CASSSRGGRGYTF. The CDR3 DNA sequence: TGCGCCAGCAGCTCCAGGGGGGGAAGGGGCTACACCTTC.